This TCR beta chain came from a study of cytomegalovirus exposure and HLA in healthy donors. Study results and limitations: Cytomegalovirus association was listed for 170 or so TCR beta chains.

The PCR made use of 60 Vbeta and 13 Jbeta primers. Assay used: immunoSEQ multiplex PCR; TCRdb lists only in-frame clones, some missing. In the table there are 90,000 to 120,000 clones, roughly 85% of which are singletons. Deletions cut 2 bases from V and 2 bases from J, with 9 bases between. CDR3 length equals 14 residues. Germline values: CDR1 MNHEY, CDR2 SVGAGI. Comment on this clone: Antigen: not known.

This sequence joins TRBV6-5 and TRBJ2-5, with D possibly being TRBD1 (5 bases). The receptor's source is a woman aged 40 to 55 in good health and CMV-seronegative. The sample was PBMCs. CDR3 amino acids: CASSYGAGQETQYF. The CDR3 region has the DNA TGTGCCAGCAGTTACGGGGCCGGGCAAGAGACCCAGTACTTC.